A selection of T cell receptor beta chains follows, all from one sample in a study of T cells after posttransplantation cyclophosphamide. Method: immunoSEQ multiplex PCR; TCRdb's copy keeps in-frame clones and lacks some. Recorded here are roughly 45,000 clones, none singletons. The specimen was PBMCs. These receptors all come from a man aged 35 to 55 in good health, CMV-negative, and a related stem cell transplant donor. Both conserved end residues are part of each CDR3. The D gene is left open where the match is weak. Size tells how often a clone was seen, or its class if it is expanded.

clone size	V gene	J gene	CDR3 length	D gene	CDR3 protein	CDR3 DNA
many	TRBV9	TRBJ1-2	16	NA	CASSGQTGLSFYGYTF	TGTGCCAGCAGCGGACAAACAGGCCTATCCTTCTATGGCTACACCTTC
many	TRBV5-4	TRBJ2-1	15	TRBD2	CASSQGLAGRNEQFF	TGTGCCAGCAGCCAAGGACTAGCGGGTCGCAATGAGCAGTTCTTC
many	TRBV19	TRBJ2-7	17	TRBD1	CASTNRLGTGTPYEQYF	TGTGCCAGTACCAATCGCCTCGGGACAGGGACTCCCTACGAGCAGTACTTC
many	TRBV7-2	TRBJ2-1	15	TRBD2	CASSLGGTTYNEQFF	TGTGCCAGCAGCTTGGGCGGGACTACTTACAATGAGCAGTTCTTC
many	TRBV7-9	TRBJ2-7	14	TRBD2	CASSFERESHEQYF	TGTGCCAGCAGCTTTGAGCGGGAGAGTCACGAGCAGTACTTC
many	TRBV4-3	TRBJ2-3	14	NA	CASSQDHTSDTQYF	TGCGCCAGCAGCCAAGATCACACCTCAGATACGCAGTATTTT
many	TRBV27	TRBJ1-3	14	NA	CASSLSRVGNTIYF	TGTGCCAGCAGTTTATCCAGGGTTGGAAACACCATATATTTT
many	TRBV28	TRBJ2-2	13	NA	CASSPPGTGELFF	TGTGCCAGCAGTCCCCCAGGCACCGGGGAGCTGTTTTTT
many	TRBV25-1	TRBJ1-5	16	NA	CASSPPSTGSNQPQHF	TGTGCCAGCAGTCCCCCCTCAACAGGGAGCAATCAGCCCCAGCATTTT
many	TRBV18	TRBJ1-5	14	NA	CASSPAGRNQPQHF	TGTGCCAGCTCACCGGCAGGGCGCAATCAGCCCCAGCATTTT
many	TRBV6-1	TRBJ2-3	14	NA	CASRWTPLTDTQYF	TGTGCCAGCAGATGGACTCCCCTCACAGATACGCAGTATTTT
many	TRBV11-2	TRBJ1-1	13	NA	CASRGFPNAEAFF	TGTGCCAGCCGGGGGTTCCCAAACGCTGAAGCTTTCTTT
many	TRBV29-1	TRBJ2-5	13	TRBD1	CSVTDRGGETQYF	TGCAGCGTTACGGACAGGGGAGGCGAGACCCAGTACTTC